This T cell receptor beta chain was observed in a study of blood T cell repertoires in COVID-19. Study at large: Samples of COVID-19 (acute and convalescent) were obtained from the United States, Italy and Spain.

The CDR3 consists of 14 residues. Trimming pared 2 bases from V and 3 bases from J, leaving 11 bases between. Germline CDR1 and CDR2: GTSNPN and SVGIG (reference sequence). Generated by immunoSEQ multiplex PCR, the TCRdb table keeps only in-frame clones and is missing some. The data contain about 300,000 clones, 70% to 90% of them singletons. Those who participated ranged in age from roughly 18 to 89 years and resided in around 22 US areas. Material for sequencing was PBMCs or T cells enriched from blood (not recorded which). This TCR was sampled from a man aged 25 to 40 who had recovered from COVID-19. V gene TRBV30 combines with J gene TRBJ1-5, with D maybe TRBD1 (6 bases). CDR3 nucleotide sequence: TGTGCCTGGAGTAACAGGGACAACAATCAGCCCCAGCATTTT. Protein sequence: CAWSNRDNNQPQHF.